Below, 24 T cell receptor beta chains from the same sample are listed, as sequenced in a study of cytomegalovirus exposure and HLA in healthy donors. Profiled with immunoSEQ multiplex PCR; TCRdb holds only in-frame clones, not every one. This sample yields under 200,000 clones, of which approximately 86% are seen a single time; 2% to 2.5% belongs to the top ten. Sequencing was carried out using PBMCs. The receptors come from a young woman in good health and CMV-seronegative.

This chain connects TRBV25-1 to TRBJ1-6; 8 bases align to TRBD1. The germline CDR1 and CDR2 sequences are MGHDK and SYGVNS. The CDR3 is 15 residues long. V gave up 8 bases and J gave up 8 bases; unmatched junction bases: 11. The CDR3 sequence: CASLPSPGQDSPLHF. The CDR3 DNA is TGTGCCAGCTTGCCTTCCCCGGGACAGGATTCACCCCTCCACTTT.

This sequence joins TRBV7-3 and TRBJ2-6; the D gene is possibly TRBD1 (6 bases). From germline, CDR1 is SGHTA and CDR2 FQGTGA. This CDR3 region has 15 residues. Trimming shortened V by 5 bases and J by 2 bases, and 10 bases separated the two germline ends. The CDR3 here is CASSQQGPGANVLTF. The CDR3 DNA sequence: TGTGCCAGCAGCCAACAGGGTCCTGGGGCCAACGTCCTGACTTTC.

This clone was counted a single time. In nucleotides, the CDR3 is TGTGCCATCAGGGGAGAGGGGGCTTGGGACGTCCTGACTTTC. Translation: CAIRGEGAWDVLTF. The V and J genes are TRBV10-3 and TRBJ2-6; 7 positions match TRBD1. V was clipped by 6 bases and J by 11 bases; unmatched bases: 10. The germline gives CDR1 ENHRY, CDR2 SYGVKD. The CDR3 spans 14 residues.

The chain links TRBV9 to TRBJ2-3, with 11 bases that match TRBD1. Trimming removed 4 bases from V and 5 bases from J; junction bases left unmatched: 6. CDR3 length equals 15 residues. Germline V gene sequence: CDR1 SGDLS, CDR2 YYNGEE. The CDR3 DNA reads TGTGCCAGCAGCATCGGACAGGGGGCTGGAGATACGCAGTATTTT. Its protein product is CASSIGQGAGDTQYF. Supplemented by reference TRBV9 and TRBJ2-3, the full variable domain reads DSGVTQTPKHLITATGQRVTLRCSPRSGDLSVYWYQQSLDQGLQFLIQYYNGEERAKGNILERFSAQQFPDLHSELNLSSLELGDSALYFCASSIGQGAGDTQYFGPGTRLTVL.

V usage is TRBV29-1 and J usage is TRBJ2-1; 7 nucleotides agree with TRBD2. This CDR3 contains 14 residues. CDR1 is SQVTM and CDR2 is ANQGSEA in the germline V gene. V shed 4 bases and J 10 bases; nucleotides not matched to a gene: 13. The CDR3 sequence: CSVVGGNRAWEQFF. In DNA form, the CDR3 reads TGCAGCGTTGTCGGGGGGAACCGCGCTTGGGAGCAGTTCTTC.

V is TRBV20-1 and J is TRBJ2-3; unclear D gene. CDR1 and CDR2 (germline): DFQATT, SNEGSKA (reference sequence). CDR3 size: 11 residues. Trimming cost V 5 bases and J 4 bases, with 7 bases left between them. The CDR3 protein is CSAPKSDTQYF. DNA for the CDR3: TGCAGTGCTCCAAAATCAGATACGCAGTATTTT.

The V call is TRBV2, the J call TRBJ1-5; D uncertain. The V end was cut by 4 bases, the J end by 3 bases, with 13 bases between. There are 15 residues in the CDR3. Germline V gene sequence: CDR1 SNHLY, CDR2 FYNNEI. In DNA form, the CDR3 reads TGTGCCAGCAGTGGAGGGCTCCACTACAATCAGCCCCAGCATTTT. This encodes CASSGGLHYNQPQHF.

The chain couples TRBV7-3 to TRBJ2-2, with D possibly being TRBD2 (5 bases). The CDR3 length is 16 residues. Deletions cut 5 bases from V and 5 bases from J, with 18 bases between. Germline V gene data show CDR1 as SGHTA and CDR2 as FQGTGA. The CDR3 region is CASSHHVGIGTGELFF. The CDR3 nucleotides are TGTGCCAGCAGCCATCACGTCGGGATTGGGACCGGGGAGCTGTTTTTT.

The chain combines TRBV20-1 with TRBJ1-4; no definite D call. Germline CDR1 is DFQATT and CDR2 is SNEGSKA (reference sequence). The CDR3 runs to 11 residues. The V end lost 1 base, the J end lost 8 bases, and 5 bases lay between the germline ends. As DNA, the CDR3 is TGCAGTGCTAGAGCTCGGGAAAAACTGTTTTTT. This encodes CSARAREKLFF.

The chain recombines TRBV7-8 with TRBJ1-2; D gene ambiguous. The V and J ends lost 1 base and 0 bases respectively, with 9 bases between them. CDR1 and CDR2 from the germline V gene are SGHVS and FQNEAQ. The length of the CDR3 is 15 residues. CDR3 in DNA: TGTGCCAGCAGCTTAGAAATGGGCACTAACTATGGCTACACCTTC. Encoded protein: CASSLEMGTNYGYTF.

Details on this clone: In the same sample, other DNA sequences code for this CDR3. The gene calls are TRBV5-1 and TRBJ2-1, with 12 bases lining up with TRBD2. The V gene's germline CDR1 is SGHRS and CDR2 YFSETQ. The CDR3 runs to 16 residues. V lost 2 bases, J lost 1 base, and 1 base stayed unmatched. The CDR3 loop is CASSLLAGGSYNEQFF. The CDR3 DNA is TGCGCCAGCAGCTTACTAGCGGGAGGTTCCTACAATGAGCAGTTCTTC.

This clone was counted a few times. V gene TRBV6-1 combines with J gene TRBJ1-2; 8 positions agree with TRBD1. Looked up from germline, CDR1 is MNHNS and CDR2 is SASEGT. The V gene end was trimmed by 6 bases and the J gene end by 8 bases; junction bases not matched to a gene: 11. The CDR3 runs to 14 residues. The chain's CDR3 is CASSFMDREGGYTF. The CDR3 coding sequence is TGTGCCAGCAGCTTTATGGACAGGGAAGGAGGCTACACCTTC.

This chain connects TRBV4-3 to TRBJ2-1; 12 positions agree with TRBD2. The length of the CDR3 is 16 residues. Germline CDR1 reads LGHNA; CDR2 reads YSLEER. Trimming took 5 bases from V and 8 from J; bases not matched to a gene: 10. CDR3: CASSYRLAGAFDEQFF. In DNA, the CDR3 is TGCGCCAGCAGCTATCGACTAGCGGGAGCGTTCGATGAGCAGTTCTTC.

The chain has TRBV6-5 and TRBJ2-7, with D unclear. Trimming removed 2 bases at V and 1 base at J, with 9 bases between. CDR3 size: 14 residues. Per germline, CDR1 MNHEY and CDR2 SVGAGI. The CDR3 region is CASSYAGRSYEQYF. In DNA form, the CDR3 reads TGTGCCAGCAGTTACGCAGGCCGGTCCTACGAGCAGTACTTC.

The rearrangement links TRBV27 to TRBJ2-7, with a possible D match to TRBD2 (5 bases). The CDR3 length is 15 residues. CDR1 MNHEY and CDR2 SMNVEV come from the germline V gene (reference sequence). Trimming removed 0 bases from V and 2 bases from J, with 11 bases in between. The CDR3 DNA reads TGTGCCAGCAGTTTATCAGTCGGGGAGCCCTACGAGCAGTACTTC. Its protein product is CASSLSVGEPYEQYF.

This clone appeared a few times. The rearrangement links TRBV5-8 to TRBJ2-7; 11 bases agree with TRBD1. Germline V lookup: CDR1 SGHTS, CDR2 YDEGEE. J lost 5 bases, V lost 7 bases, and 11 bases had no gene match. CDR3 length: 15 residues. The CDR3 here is CASAGDWDRGNEQYF. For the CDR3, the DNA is TGTGCCAGCGCGGGGGATTGGGACAGGGGGAACGAGCAGTACTTC.

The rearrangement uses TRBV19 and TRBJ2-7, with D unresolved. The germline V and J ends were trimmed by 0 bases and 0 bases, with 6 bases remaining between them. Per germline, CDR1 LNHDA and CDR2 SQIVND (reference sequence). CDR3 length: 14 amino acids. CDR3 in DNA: TGTGCCAGTAGTATAGATCATTCCTCCTACGAGCAGTACTTC. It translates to CASSIDHSSYEQYF.

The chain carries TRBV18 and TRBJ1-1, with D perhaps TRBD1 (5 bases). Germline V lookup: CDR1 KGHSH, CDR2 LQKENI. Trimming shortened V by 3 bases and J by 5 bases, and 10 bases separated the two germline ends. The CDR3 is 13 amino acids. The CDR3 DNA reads TGTGCCAGCTCACCTCAGGGTTGGACTGAAGCTTTCTTT. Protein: CASSPQGWTEAFF.

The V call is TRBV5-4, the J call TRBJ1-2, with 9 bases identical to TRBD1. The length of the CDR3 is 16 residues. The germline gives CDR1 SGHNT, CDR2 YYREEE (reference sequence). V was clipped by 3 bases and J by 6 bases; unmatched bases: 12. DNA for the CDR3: TGTGCCAGCAGCTCACCGCCGGGACAGGGAAGGGATGGCTACACCTTC. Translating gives CASSSPPGQGRDGYTF.

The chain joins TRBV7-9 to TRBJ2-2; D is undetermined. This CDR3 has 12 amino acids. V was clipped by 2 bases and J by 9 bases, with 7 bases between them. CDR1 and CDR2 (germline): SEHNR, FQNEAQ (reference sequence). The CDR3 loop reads CASSLIAWELFF. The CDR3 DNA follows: TGTGCCAGCAGCTTAATTGCGTGGGAGCTGTTTTTT.

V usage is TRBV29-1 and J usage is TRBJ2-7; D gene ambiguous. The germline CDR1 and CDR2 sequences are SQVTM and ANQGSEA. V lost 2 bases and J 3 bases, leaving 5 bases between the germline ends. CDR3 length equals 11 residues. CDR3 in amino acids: CSVEWSYEQYF. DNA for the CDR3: TGCAGCGTTGAATGGAGCTACGAGCAGTACTTC.

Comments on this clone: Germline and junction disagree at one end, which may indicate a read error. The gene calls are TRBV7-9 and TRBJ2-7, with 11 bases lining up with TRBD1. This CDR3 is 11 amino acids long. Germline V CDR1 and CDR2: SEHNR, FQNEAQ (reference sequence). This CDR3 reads CASSTWGQGDF. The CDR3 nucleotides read TGTGCCAGCAGCACGTGGGGACAGGGGGACTTC. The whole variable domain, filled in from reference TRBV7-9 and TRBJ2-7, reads DTGVSQNPRHKITKRGQNVTFRCDPISEHNRLYWYRQTLGQGPEFLTYFQNEAQLEKSRLLSDRFSAERPKGSFSTLEIQRTEQGDSAMYLCASSTWGQGDFGPGTRLTVT.

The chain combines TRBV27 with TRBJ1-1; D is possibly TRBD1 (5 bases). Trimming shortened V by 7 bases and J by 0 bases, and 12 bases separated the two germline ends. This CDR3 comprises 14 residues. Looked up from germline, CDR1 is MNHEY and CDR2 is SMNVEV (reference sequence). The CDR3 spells CASNIRGLNTEAFF. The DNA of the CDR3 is TGTGCCAGCAATATAAGGGGTTTGAACACTGAAGCTTTCTTT.

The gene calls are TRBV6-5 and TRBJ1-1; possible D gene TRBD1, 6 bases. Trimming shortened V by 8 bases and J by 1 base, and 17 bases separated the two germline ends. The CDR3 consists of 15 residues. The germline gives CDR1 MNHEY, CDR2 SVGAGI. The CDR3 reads CASRPQGIGNTEAFF. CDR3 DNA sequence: TGTGCCAGCCGTCCCCAGGGGATAGGGAACACTGAAGCTTTCTTT.